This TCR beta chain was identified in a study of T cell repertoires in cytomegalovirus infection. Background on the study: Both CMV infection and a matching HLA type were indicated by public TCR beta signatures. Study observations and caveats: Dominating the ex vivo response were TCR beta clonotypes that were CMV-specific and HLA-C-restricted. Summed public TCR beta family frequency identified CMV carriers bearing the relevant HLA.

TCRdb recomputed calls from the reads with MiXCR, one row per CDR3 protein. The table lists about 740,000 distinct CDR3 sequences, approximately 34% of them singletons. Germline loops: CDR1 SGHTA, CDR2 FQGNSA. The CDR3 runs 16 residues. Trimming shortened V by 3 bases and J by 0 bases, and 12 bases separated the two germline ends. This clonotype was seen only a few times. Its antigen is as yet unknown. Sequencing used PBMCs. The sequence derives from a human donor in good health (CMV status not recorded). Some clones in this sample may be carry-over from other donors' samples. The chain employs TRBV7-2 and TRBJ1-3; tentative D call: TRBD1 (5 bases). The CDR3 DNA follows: TGTGCCAGCAGCTTCGGGGGTTCTTTCTCTGGAAACACCATATATTTT. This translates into CASSFGGSFSGNTIYF.